This TCR beta chain is drawn from a study of cytomegalovirus exposure and HLA in healthy donors. Study in general: Roughly 89 million unique TCR sequences came from HLA-typed donors in an early release.

With V trimmed by 11 bases and J by 0 bases, 4 bases remained unmatched. CDR1 and CDR2 (germline): LNHDA, SQIVND (reference sequence). The CDR3 covers 13 residues. The PCR was carried out with 60 Vbeta primers and 13 Jbeta primers. Profiling relied on immunoSEQ multiplex PCR, and the TCRdb table lists in-frame clones only, not all of them. The repertoire holds approximately 170,000 clones, with 79% as singletons. Material for sequencing was PBMCs. The chain combines TRBV19 with TRBJ1-5; 7 positions match TRBD1. The TCR sequence derives from a woman between 45 and 60 years old in good health and CMV-seronegative. The CDR3 region has the DNA TGTGCCTCGGGACAGCATAGCAATCAGCCCCAGCATTTT. As protein: CASGQHSNQPQHF.